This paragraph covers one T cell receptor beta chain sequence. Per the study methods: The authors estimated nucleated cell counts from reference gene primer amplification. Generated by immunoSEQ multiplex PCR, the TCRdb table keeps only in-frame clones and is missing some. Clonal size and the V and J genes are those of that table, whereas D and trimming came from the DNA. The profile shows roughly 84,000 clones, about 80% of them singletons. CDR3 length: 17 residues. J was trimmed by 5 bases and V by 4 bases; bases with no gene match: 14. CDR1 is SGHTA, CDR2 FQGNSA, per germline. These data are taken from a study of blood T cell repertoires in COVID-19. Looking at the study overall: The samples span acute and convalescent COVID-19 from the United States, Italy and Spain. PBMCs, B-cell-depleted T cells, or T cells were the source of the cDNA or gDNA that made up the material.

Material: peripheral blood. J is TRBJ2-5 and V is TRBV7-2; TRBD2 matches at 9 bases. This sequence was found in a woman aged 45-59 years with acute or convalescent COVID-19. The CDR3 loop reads CASSSNHPAGGPETQYF. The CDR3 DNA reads TGTGCCAGCAGCTCAAACCACCCGGCGGGGGGGCCGGAGACCCAGTACTTC.